These T cell receptor beta chains were read from a single sample in a study of blood T cell repertoires in COVID-19. Generated by immunoSEQ multiplex PCR, the TCRdb table keeps only in-frame clones and is missing some. This table has some 140,000 clones, over 80% appearing once. The specimen sequenced was peripheral blood. The origin of the receptors is a man between 45 and 60 years old with active COVID-19. Each CDR3 is given with its conserved first and last residue. A D gene is named only where the DNA matches it firmly. Expanded clones are given a class, and other clones once, few, many or no size at all.

v_gene: TRBV5-1
abundance: .
j_gene: TRBJ2-1
d_gene: .
CDR3aa: CASSLGDTTYNEQFF
CDR3nt: TGCGCCAGCAGCTTGGGGGACACTACCTACAATGAGCAGTTCTTC

v_gene: TRBV6-6
abundance: once
j_gene: TRBJ1-5
d_gene: .
CDR3aa: CASSPGQPQHF
CDR3nt: TGTGCCAGCAGTCCGGGGCAGCCCCAGCATTTT

v_gene: TRBV18
abundance: .
j_gene: TRBJ1-2
d_gene: TRBD1
CDR3aa: CASSPPGSAGGIYGYTF
CDR3nt: TGTGCCAGCTCACCACCGGGGTCCGCAGGGGGCATCTATGGCTACACCTTC

v_gene: TRBV11-2
abundance: once
j_gene: TRBJ2-3
d_gene: TRBD2
CDR3aa: CASSFRITGLGGWVDTQYF
CDR3nt: TGTGCCAGCAGCTTTCGCATCACGGGACTAGGGGGTTGGGTGGATACGCAGTATTTT

v_gene: TRBV6-2/TRBV6-3
abundance: once
j_gene: TRBJ1-2
d_gene: .
CDR3aa: CASSHRDYGYTF
CDR3nt: TGTGCCAGCAGTCACAGAGACTATGGCTACACCTTC

v_gene: TRBV6-5
abundance: .
j_gene: TRBJ2-2
d_gene: TRBD1
CDR3aa: CASSRQGNTGELFF
CDR3nt: TGTGCCAGCAGCAGACAGGGTAACACCGGGGAGCTGTTTTTT

v_gene: TRBV19
abundance: once
j_gene: TRBJ2-2
d_gene: .
CDR3aa: CASSIPGTNTGELFF
CDR3nt: TGTGCCAGTAGTATCCCAGGAACCAACACCGGGGAGCTGTTTTTT

v_gene: TRBV2
abundance: .
j_gene: TRBJ1-2
d_gene: TRBD1
CDR3aa: CASLTGQGFGGGYTF
CDR3nt: TGTGCCTCATTGACAGGACAGGGGTTCGGTGGTGGCTACACCTTC

v_gene: TRBV4-1
abundance: .
j_gene: TRBJ2-7
d_gene: .
CDR3aa: CASSQGHEQYF
CDR3nt: TGCGCCAGCAGCCAAGGGCACGAGCAGTACTTC

v_gene: TRBV2
abundance: .
j_gene: TRBJ2-2
d_gene: TRBD2
CDR3aa: CASSGSGGNTGELFF
CDR3nt: TGTGCCAGCAGTGGGAGCGGGGGGAACACCGGGGAGCTGTTTTTT

v_gene: TRBV7-9
abundance: .
j_gene: TRBJ1-5
d_gene: TRBD1
CDR3aa: CASRFRDSSSYSNQPQHF
CDR3nt: TGTGCCAGCAGGTTCCGGGACAGCTCTTCGTATAGCAATCAGCCCCAGCATTTT

v_gene: TRBV9
abundance: .
j_gene: TRBJ1-6
d_gene: .
CDR3aa: CASPEGCSPLHF
CDR3nt: TGTGCCAGCCCGGAGGGGTGTTCACCCCTCCACTTT

v_gene: TRBV6-1
abundance: .
j_gene: TRBJ1-4
d_gene: .
CDR3aa: CASSERGEKLFF
CDR3nt: TGTGCCAGCAGTGAACGGGGTGAAAAACTGTTTTTT

v_gene: TRBV2
abundance: .
j_gene: TRBJ1-2
d_gene: .
CDR3aa: CASSERHSPNYGYTF
CDR3nt: TGTGCCAGCAGTGAACGGCACAGCCCTAACTATGGCTACACCTTC

v_gene: TRBV25-1
abundance: .
j_gene: TRBJ2-3
d_gene: TRBD2
CDR3aa: CASSRGSGGVLTDTQYF
CDR3nt: TGTGCCAGCAGTAGGGGAAGCGGGGGGGTACTCACAGATACGCAGTATTTT

v_gene: TRBV5-4
abundance: few
j_gene: TRBJ2-7
d_gene: TRBD2
CDR3aa: CASSSGLAGASGDEQYF
CDR3nt: TGTGCCAGCAGCTCCGGACTAGCGGGGGCCTCTGGGGACGAGCAGTACTTC

v_gene: TRBV29-1
abundance: .
j_gene: TRBJ2-2
d_gene: .
CDR3aa: CSVLQGRGENTGELFF
CDR3nt: TGCAGCGTTCTCCAGGGCAGGGGCGAGAACACCGGGGAGCTGTTTTTT

v_gene: TRBV4-2
abundance: .
j_gene: TRBJ1-2
d_gene: .
CDR3aa: CASSQDERGRTYGYTF
CDR3nt: TGTGCCAGCAGCCAAGATGAAAGAGGGAGGACCTATGGCTACACCTTC

v_gene: TRBV5-8
abundance: .
j_gene: TRBJ2-7
d_gene: .
CDR3aa: CASRPTGSGSYEQYF
CDR3nt: TGTGCCAGCAGACCTACAGGCTCCGGCTCCTACGAGCAGTACTTC

v_gene: TRBV6-5
abundance: .
j_gene: TRBJ2-7
d_gene: TRBD2
CDR3aa: CASTLAGSYEQYF
CDR3nt: TGTGCCAGCACACTAGCGGGGTCCTACGAGCAGTACTTC

v_gene: TRBV3-1/TRBV3-2
abundance: .
j_gene: TRBJ2-6
d_gene: TRBD1
CDR3aa: CASRGTAFSGANVLTF
CDR3nt: TGTGCCAGCAGGGGGACAGCCTTCTCTGGGGCCAACGTCCTGACTTTC

v_gene: TRBV11-2
abundance: .
j_gene: TRBJ2-1
d_gene: TRBD2
CDR3aa: CASSLELAGNNEQFF
CDR3nt: TGTGCCAGCAGCTTAGAACTAGCGGGAAACAATGAGCAGTTCTTC

v_gene: TRBV7-2
abundance: .
j_gene: TRBJ2-3
d_gene: .
CDR3aa: CASSLETVITDTQYF
CDR3nt: TGTGCCAGCAGCTTAGAGACAGTTATCACAGATACGCAGTATTTT

v_gene: TRBV15
abundance: .
j_gene: TRBJ1-1
d_gene: .
CDR3aa: CATSRDRRDSTEAFF
CDR3nt: TGTGCCACCAGCAGAGATCGACGGGATAGCACTGAAGCTTTCTTT

v_gene: TRBV4-2
abundance: once
j_gene: TRBJ2-7
d_gene: TRBD1
CDR3aa: CASSPDRGAYEQYF
CDR3nt: TGTGCCAGCAGCCCCGACAGGGGCGCCTACGAGCAGTACTTC

v_gene: TRBV4-1
abundance: .
j_gene: TRBJ2-7
d_gene: TRBD2
CDR3aa: CASSQLAGGRYEQYF
CDR3nt: TGCGCCAGCAGCCAACTAGCGGGGGGCCGGTACGAGCAGTACTTC

v_gene: TRBV6-5
abundance: .
j_gene: TRBJ2-7
d_gene: TRBD1
CDR3aa: CASLPGQLGYEQYF
CDR3nt: TGTGCCAGCCTGCCGGGACAGTTAGGTTACGAGCAGTACTTC

v_gene: TRBV11-2
abundance: .
j_gene: TRBJ2-3
d_gene: TRBD2
CDR3aa: CASSLVGLAGAGGDTQYF
CDR3nt: TGTGCCAGCAGCTTAGTTGGGCTAGCGGGGGCAGGGGGGGATACGCAGTATTTT

v_gene: TRBV5-4
abundance: .
j_gene: TRBJ2-5
d_gene: TRBD1
CDR3aa: CASRQGQGWETQYF
CDR3nt: TGTGCCAGCAGGCAGGGACAGGGTTGGGAGACCCAGTACTTC

v_gene: TRBV5-1
abundance: .
j_gene: TRBJ1-1
d_gene: .
CDR3aa: CASSIGPGTEAFF
CDR3nt: TGCGCCAGCAGCATAGGCCCGGGAACTGAAGCTTTCTTT

v_gene: TRBV21-1
abundance: once
j_gene: TRBJ1-1
d_gene: .
CDR3aa: CASTQPGQGLSVLNTEAFF
CDR3nt: TGTGCCAGCACCCAACCGGGGCAGGGGCTGTCAGTTTTGAACACTGAAGCTTTCTTT

v_gene: TRBV2
abundance: few
j_gene: TRBJ2-3
d_gene: .
CDR3aa: CASGGPTDTQYF
CDR3nt: TGTGCCAGTGGAGGACCCACAGATACGCAGTATTTT

v_gene: TRBV7-2
abundance: .
j_gene: TRBJ2-2
d_gene: .
CDR3aa: CASSSYRAHTGELFF
CDR3nt: TGTGCCAGCAGCTCCTACCGAGCCCACACCGGGGAGCTGTTTTTT

v_gene: TRBV10-3
abundance: .
j_gene: TRBJ1-5
d_gene: .
CDR3aa: CAINGHQNQPQHF
CDR3nt: TGTGCCATCAACGGACACCAGAATCAGCCCCAGCATTTT

v_gene: TRBV5-1
abundance: .
j_gene: TRBJ2-4
d_gene: TRBD2
CDR3aa: CASSFHSGGGADIQYF
CDR3nt: TGCGCCAGCAGCTTCCATAGCGGGGGGGGTGCTGACATTCAGTACTTC

v_gene: TRBV5-1
abundance: once
j_gene: TRBJ2-3
d_gene: .
CDR3aa: CASSLVASGTDTQYF
CDR3nt: TGCGCCAGCAGCTTGGTTGCTAGCGGCACAGATACGCAGTATTTT

v_gene: TRBV9
abundance: .
j_gene: TRBJ1-2
d_gene: .
CDR3aa: CASSVATGRTFGYTF
CDR3nt: TGTGCCAGCAGCGTAGCGACAGGAAGAACGTTTGGCTACACCTTC